These 23 T cell receptor beta chains were all obtained from the same sample, sequenced in a study of shared clonotypes between healthy human individuals. Repertoires were generated with immunoSEQ multiplex PCR, while TCRdb's copy carries only in-frame clones and drops some. The sample shows more than 550,000 clones, roughly 72% of them seen only once. Sequences were obtained from memory CD4+ T cells sorted from blood. Subset: CD45RA-negative fraction. The source of these receptors is a woman aged 25 to 39 in good health.

This clone was seen a handful of times. The V and J genes are TRBV5-1 and TRBJ2-1; 10 bases align to TRBD2. V lost 3 bases, J lost 7 bases, and 7 bases stayed unmatched. The CDR3 extends over 15 amino acids. Germline V gene sequence: CDR1 SGHRS, CDR2 YFSETQ. The CDR3 sequence: CASSSTLAGANEQFF. CDR3 bases: TGCGCCAGCAGCTCGACGCTAGCGGGAGCAAATGAGCAGTTCTTC.

This clone showed up just a few times. This same CDR3 is encoded by further DNA sequences in the sample. V is TRBV5-1 and J is TRBJ2-1; 11 nucleotides line up with TRBD2. After removal of 0 bases from V and 5 bases from J, the junction contained 1 base not matched to a gene. There are 15 residues in the CDR3. CDR1 and CDR2 (germline): SGHRS, YFSETQ. This chain's CDR3 is CASSLVAGGNNEQFF. The CDR3 nucleotides read TGCGCCAGCAGCTTGGTAGCGGGAGGGAACAATGAGCAGTTCTTC.

The chain combines TRBV27 with TRBJ2-7; D remains ambiguous. V gave up 5 bases and J gave up 0 bases, with 11 bases separating them. The CDR3 loop spans 14 amino acids. Germline lookup yields CDR1 MNHEY and CDR2 SMNVEV (reference sequence). The CDR3 DNA reads as TGTGCCAGCAGTCCAAAGGGCCACTCCTACGAGCAGTACTTC. Translating gives CASSPKGHSYEQYF.

The rearrangement joins TRBV7-3 to TRBJ2-7; the match to TRBD1 covers 7 bases. CDR3 length equals 15 residues. Trimming took 4 bases from V and 2 from J; bases not matched to a gene: 8. Germline V gene sequence: CDR1 SGHTA, CDR2 FQGTGA. The CDR3 protein is CASSSYTTGTYEQYF. The CDR3 bases are TGTGCCAGCAGCTCCTACACGACAGGGACCTACGAGCAGTACTTC.

There are a few counts of this clone. V gene TRBV5-1 combines with J gene TRBJ1-3; possibly TRBD1 for D (5 bases). Germline V CDR1 and CDR2: SGHRS, YFSETQ. V was clipped by 4 bases and J by 2 bases, with 10 bases between them. This CDR3 is built from 14 residues. This CDR3 is CASSTDNTGNTIYF. CDR3 nucleotides: TGCGCCAGCAGCACGGACAACACTGGAAACACCATATATTTT.

The rearrangement uses TRBV9 and TRBJ2-3, with 7 bases aligning to TRBD1. This CDR3 region has 17 residues. The germline CDR1 and CDR2 sequences are SGDLS and YYNGEE. The ends lost 4 bases at V and 7 bases at J; junction bases unmatched: 18. The CDR3 loop is CASSPTGFEGSVNTQYF. The CDR3 nucleotides read TGTGCCAGCAGCCCGACAGGGTTTGAGGGAAGCGTAAATACGCAGTATTTT.

For this clone: A much more abundant neighbour one base away suggests this may be a read error. The gene calls are TRBV6-5 and TRBJ1-1, with 10 nucleotides matching TRBD1. Per germline, CDR1 MNHEY and CDR2 SVGAGI. With V trimmed by 6 bases and J by 3 bases, 4 bases remained unmatched. There are 14 residues in the CDR3. The CDR3 loop is CASSPGQGYTEAFF. The CDR3, as DNA: TGTGCCAGCAGCCCGGGACAGGGGTACACTGAAGCTTTCTTT.

This chain uses TRBV28 with TRBJ1-5; D is uncertain. Deletions cut 5 bases from V and 0 bases from J, with 2 bases between. Germline loops: CDR1 MDHEN, CDR2 SYDVKM. The CDR3 extends over 12 amino acids. The CDR3 loop reads CASSVSNQPQHF. The CDR3, as DNA: TGTGCCAGCAGTGTTAGCAATCAGCCCCAGCATTTT.

The chain combines TRBV5-4 with TRBJ2-1; TRBD2 matches 16 bases. CDR3 length: 16 amino acids. With V trimmed by 1 base and J by 8 bases, 3 bases remained unmatched. CDR1 is SGHNT and CDR2 is YYREEE in the germline V gene (reference sequence). The CDR3 is CASSLPGTSGRDEQFF. The CDR3 DNA is TGTGCCAGCAGCTTGCCCGGGACTAGCGGGAGGGATGAGCAGTTCTTC.

The V call is TRBV18, the J call TRBJ2-7; 9 nucleotides line up with TRBD1. With V trimmed by 0 bases and J by 4 bases, 4 bases remained unmatched. Germline CDR1 KGHSH, CDR2 LQKENI. This CDR3 is 15 amino acids long. DNA of the CDR3: TGTGCCAGCTCACCACCCGCGGGACAGGGTTACGAGCAGTACTTC. Translation: CASSPPAGQGYEQYF.

This clone has just one count. The V call is TRBV23-1, the J call TRBJ1-5; 8 bases line up with TRBD1. TRBV23-1 is classed as an ORF, of uncertain function. Trimming at V came to 8 bases and at J to 3 bases, leaving 6 bases not matched to a gene. This CDR3 is built from 14 residues. The CDR3 region is CASPRTGNNQPQHF. CDR3 sequence (DNA): TGCGCCAGCCCTCGGACAGGGAACAATCAGCCCCAGCATTTT.

The chain recombines TRBV28 with TRBJ2-2; D remains ambiguous. The CDR3 consists of 15 residues. V gave up 7 bases and J gave up 0 bases, with 12 bases separating them. Looked up from germline, CDR1 is MDHEN and CDR2 is SYDVKM. In DNA, the CDR3 is TGTGCCAGCAAAAACCCTAGAACGAACACCGGGGAGCTGTTTTTT. Translated: CASKNPRTNTGELFF.

The chain is built from TRBV30 and TRBJ2-3, with D possibly TRBD1 on 5 matching bases. The germline CDR1 and CDR2 sequences are GTSNPN and SVGIG (reference sequence). V was trimmed by 4 bases and J by 3 bases, leaving 11 bases between them. CDR3 length: 13 residues. CDR3 coding DNA: TGTGCCTGGAATCAGGGTTTTACAGATACGCAGTATTTT. Amino acid sequence: CAWNQGFTDTQYF.

DNA of the CDR3: TGCGCCAGCAGCCCGCCCACTAGACAATACAATGAGCAGTTCTTC. This translates into CASSPPTRQYNEQFF. The rearrangement links TRBV4-1 to TRBJ2-1; a weak D match, TRBD2 (5 bases). The CDR3 runs 15 residues. V was trimmed by 4 bases and J by 4 bases, leaving 14 bases between them. CDR1 MGHRA and CDR2 YSYEKL come from the germline V gene.

The rearrangement uses TRBV5-1 and TRBJ2-1, with 14 bases lining up with TRBD2. J lost 3 bases, V lost 6 bases, and 5 bases had no gene match. Per the germline V gene, CDR1 is SGHRS and CDR2 is YFSETQ. The CDR3 consists of 16 residues. CDR3 region: CASTPGLAGVYNEQFF. As DNA, the CDR3 is TGCGCCAGCACCCCGGGACTAGCGGGAGTCTACAATGAGCAGTTCTTC. Full variable domain (outside the CDR3, taken from reference TRBV5-1 and TRBJ2-1): KAGVTQTPRYLIKTRGQQVTLSCSPISGHRSVSWYQQTPGQGLQFLFEYFSETQRNKGNFPGRFSGRQFSNSRSEMNVSTLELGDSALYLCASTPGLAGVYNEQFFGPGTRLTVL.

The chain is built from TRBV2 and TRBJ2-5; the match to TRBD2 covers 8 bases. The J call may be incorrect, as the DNA end agrees better with TRBJ2-7. This CDR3 spans 14 amino acids. CDR1 and CDR2 from the germline V gene are SNHLY and FYNNEI. CDR3 coding DNA: TGTGCCAGCAGTCCGGGACTAGAGTCGGGCGAGCAGTACTTC. Encoded protein: CASSPGLESGEQYF.

This clone was seen only a few times. The chain carries TRBV28 and TRBJ1-1, with 10 bases fitting TRBD1. The CDR3 sequence is 16 residues long. Per the germline V gene, CDR1 is MDHEN and CDR2 is SYDVKM. V was clipped by 4 bases and J by 2 bases; unmatched bases: 7. The CDR3 is CASSSPGQGTNTEAFF. CDR3 DNA: TGTGCCAGCAGTTCACCGGGACAGGGGACTAACACTGAAGCTTTCTTT.

J is TRBJ2-7 and V is TRBV28; TRBD1 matches at 8 bases. Germline V gene lookup returns CDR1 MDHEN and CDR2 SYDVKM. The CDR3 extends over 13 amino acids. After removal of 7 bases from V and 8 bases from J, the junction contained 10 bases not matched to a gene. CDR3: CASNGWTGSKQYF. Here the CDR3 DNA reads TGTGCCAGCAACGGATGGACAGGGTCAAAGCAGTACTTC.

This chain connects TRBV11-2 to TRBJ2-2; perhaps TRBD1 as D (6 bases). CDR3 length: 18 residues. V was clipped by 5 bases and J by 1 base, with 20 bases between them. Germline V gene sequence: CDR1 SGHAT, CDR2 FQNNGV. Here the CDR3 reads CASSRGWGRRQNTGELFF. The CDR3 DNA reads as TGTGCCAGCAGCAGGGGGTGGGGCAGGCGACAGAACACCGGGGAGCTGTTTTTT.

The rearrangement joins TRBV7-8 to TRBJ2-5, with 7 bases aligning to TRBD2. The germline V gene has CDR1 SGHVS and CDR2 FQNEAQ. The CDR3 has 15 amino acids. Germline trimming cut 0 bases from V and 2 bases from J; bases unmatched to any gene: 3. The CDR3 DNA follows: TGTGCCAGCAGCTTAGCGGTGGGGGGGCAAGAGACCCAGTACTTC. Translated: CASSLAVGGQETQYF.

This clone has just a few counts. The chain recombines TRBV5-4 with TRBJ1-2; 9 nucleotides line up with TRBD1. CDR3 length: 13 amino acids. Germline values: CDR1 SGHNT, CDR2 YYREEE (reference sequence). J gave up 8 bases and V 2 bases, and 4 bases lay outside the gene matches. Here the CDR3 DNA reads TGTGCCAGCAGCTTACAGGGGGCCGGGGGCTACACCTTC. Amino acid sequence: CASSLQGAGGYTF.

The chain employs TRBV10-3 and TRBJ2-7, with 12 nucleotides matching TRBD1. V shed 3 bases, J shed 0 bases, and the junction held 9 bases outside the gene matches. Per the germline V gene, CDR1 is ENHRY and CDR2 is SYGVKD. This CDR3 has 18 residues. The CDR3 reads CAISDPGTGGRGSYEQYF. The DNA for the CDR3 is TGTGCCATCAGTGATCCCGGGACAGGGGGCAGAGGCTCCTACGAGCAGTACTTC.

Regarding this clone: This is likely an artifact of a read error, given a far larger clone one base away. The same CDR3 is also encoded by other DNA sequences in this sample. The chain is built from TRBV28 and TRBJ2-7, with 8 bases lining up with TRBD2. This CDR3 comprises 16 residues. Germline CDR1 is MDHEN and CDR2 is SYDVKM. CDR3 amino acids: CASSSGTSGSGKKQYF. The CDR3, as DNA: TGCGCCAGCAGCTCCGGGACCAGCGGGAGCGGGAAAAAGCAGTACTTC.